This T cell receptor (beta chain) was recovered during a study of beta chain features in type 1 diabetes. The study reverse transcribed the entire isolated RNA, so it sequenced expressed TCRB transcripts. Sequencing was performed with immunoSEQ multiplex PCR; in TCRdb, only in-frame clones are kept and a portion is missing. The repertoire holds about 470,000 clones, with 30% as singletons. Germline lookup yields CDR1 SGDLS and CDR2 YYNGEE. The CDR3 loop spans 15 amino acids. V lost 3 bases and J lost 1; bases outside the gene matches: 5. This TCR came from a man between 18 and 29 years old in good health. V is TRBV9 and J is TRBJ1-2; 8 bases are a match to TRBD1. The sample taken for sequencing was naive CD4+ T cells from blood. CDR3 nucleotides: TGTGCCAGCAGCGCTTGGGACAGGAGTAACTATGGCTACACCTTC. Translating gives CASSAWDRSNYGYTF.